This entry concerns a single TCR beta chain. Its antigen is still unknown. Sorted cell numbers of roughly 17,000 to 1,100,000, with 10%, 30% or 50% RNA, served as input for naive CD8 libraries. Naive CD8 T cells, phenotype CD8+CD4-CCR7+CD45RA+, were sorted. Using its own MiXCR run on the PCR reads, TCRdb lists one record per CDR3 protein. Of 400,000 to 600,000 distinct CDR3 sequences listed, 20% to 25% were seen once; the top ten hold approximately 0.84%. The data belong to a study of molecular identifiers for immune sequencing clone quantification. Study-wide results and limits: Jurkat TCR RNA from one cell was spiked into about a million naive cells, and it was reportedly detectable there. Clones carrying above 20 RNA copies accounted for over 99% of effector molecules, under 1% in naive cells.

This TCR was recovered from a human donor in good health. Some libraries in this study had Jurkat cell RNA spiked in. The specimen was naive CD8+ T cells from blood, with Jurkat cell RNA spiked in. Sample subset: FACS-sorted CD8+CD4-CCR7+CD45RA+ naive T cells.

Here the CDR3 reads CASSAGLGGGTEAFF. The DNA of the CDR3 is TGTGCCAGCAGTGCAGGGCTGGGGGGGGGCACTGAAGCTTTCTTT. This chain uses TRBV27 with TRBJ1-1; tentative D call: TRBD1 (5 bases). The germline gives CDR1 MNHEY, CDR2 SMNVEV (reference sequence). The CDR3 covers 15 residues. V lost 5 bases and J 4 bases, leaving 17 bases between the germline ends.